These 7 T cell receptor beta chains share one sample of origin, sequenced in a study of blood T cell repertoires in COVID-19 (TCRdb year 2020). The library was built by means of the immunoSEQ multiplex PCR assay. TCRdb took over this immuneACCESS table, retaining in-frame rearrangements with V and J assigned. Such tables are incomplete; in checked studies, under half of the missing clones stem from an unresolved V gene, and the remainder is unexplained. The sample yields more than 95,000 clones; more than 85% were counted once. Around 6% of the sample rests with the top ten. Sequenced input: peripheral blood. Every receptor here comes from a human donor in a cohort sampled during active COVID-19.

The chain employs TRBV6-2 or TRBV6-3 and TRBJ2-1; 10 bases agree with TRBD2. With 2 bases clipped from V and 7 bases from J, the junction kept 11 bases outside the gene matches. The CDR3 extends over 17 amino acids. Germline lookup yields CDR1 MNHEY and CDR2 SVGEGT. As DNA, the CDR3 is TGTGCCAGCAGTTACCCCTTCAGCGGGGGGGATGGTAATGAGCAGTTCTTC. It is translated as CASSYPFSGGDGNEQFF.

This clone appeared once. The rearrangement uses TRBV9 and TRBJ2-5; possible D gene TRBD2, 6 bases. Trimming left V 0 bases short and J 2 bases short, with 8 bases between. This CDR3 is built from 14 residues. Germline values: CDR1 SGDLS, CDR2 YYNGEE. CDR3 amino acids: CASSVVGGQETQYF. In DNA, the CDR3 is TGTGCCAGCAGCGTAGTGGGGGGACAAGAGACCCAGTACTTC.

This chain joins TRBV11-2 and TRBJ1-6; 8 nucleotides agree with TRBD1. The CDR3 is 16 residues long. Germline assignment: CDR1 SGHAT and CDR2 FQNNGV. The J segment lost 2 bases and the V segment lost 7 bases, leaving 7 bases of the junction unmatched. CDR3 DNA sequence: TGTGCCAGCAAGATTACAGGGGGTACCTATAATTCACCCCTCCACTTT. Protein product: CASKITGGTYNSPLHF.

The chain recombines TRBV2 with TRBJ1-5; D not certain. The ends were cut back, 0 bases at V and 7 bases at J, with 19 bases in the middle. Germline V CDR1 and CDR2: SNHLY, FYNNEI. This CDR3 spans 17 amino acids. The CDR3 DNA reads TGTGCCAGCAGTGAAGCGAACATTGGGAGTTTCGAGCAGCCCCAGCATTTT. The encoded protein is CASSEANIGSFEQPQHF.

The chain's CDR3 is CASSPLDEGNEQFF. The CDR3 DNA is TGTGCCAGCTCACCATTGGACGAGGGCAATGAGCAGTTCTTC. The chain carries TRBV18 and TRBJ2-1, with D perhaps TRBD2 (5 bases). V lost 2 bases and J 6 bases, leaving 11 bases between the germline ends. The CDR3 length is 14 residues. Germline V gene lookup returns CDR1 KGHSH and CDR2 LQKENI.

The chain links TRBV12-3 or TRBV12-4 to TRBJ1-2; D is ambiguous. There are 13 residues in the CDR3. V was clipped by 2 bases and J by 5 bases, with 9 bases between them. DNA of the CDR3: TGTGCCAGCAGTTTACCCTCGGGGTATGGCTACACCTTC. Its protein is CASSLPSGYGYTF.

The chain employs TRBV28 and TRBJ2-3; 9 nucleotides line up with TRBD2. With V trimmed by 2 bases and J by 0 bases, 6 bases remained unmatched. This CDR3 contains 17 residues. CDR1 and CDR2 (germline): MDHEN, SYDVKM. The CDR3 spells CASSLPASGTSTDTQYF. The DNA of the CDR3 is TGTGCCAGCAGTTTACCGGCTAGCGGGACTAGCACAGATACGCAGTATTTT.